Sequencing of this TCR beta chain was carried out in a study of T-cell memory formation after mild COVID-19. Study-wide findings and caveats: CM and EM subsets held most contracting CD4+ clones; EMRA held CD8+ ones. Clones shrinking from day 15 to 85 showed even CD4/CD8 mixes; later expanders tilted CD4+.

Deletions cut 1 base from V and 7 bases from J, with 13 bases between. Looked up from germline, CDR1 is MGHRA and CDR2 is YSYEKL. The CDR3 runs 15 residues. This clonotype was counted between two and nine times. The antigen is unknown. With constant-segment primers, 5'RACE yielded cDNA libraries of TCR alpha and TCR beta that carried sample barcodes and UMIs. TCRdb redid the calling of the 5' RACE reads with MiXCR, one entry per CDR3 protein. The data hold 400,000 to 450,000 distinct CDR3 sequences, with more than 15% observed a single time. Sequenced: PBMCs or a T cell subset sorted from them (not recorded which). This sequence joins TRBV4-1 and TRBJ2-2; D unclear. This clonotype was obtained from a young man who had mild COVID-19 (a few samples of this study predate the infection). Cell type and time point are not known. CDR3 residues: CASSQASGFDGELFF. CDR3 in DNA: TGCGCCAGCAGCCAAGCATCGGGCTTTGACGGGGAGCTGTTTTTT.